The rows below give T cell receptor beta chains drawn from one sample of a study of blood T cell repertoires in COVID-19. Data came from immunoSEQ multiplex PCR; TCRdb stores just in-frame clones and leaves some out. The sample consists of about 200,000 clones, just under 85% of them appearing once. Sequenced sample: peripheral blood. The receptor source for this set is a human donor with acute or convalescent COVID-19. The donor label of this sample is uncertain. Each CDR3 is given with its conserved first and last residue. The D gene is left open where the match is weak. Clone size is given for some rows only: seen once, a few or many times, or a class if the clone is expanded.

len	v_gene	abundance	j_gene	d_gene	CDR3nt	CDR3aa
12	TRBV7-9	once	TRBJ2-1	NA	TGTGCCAGCAGCCCCACGGGGAATGAGCAGTTCTTC	CASSPTGNEQFF
14	TRBV7-9	NA	TRBJ1-4	NA	TGTGCCAGTAGCCCCAGCGGGGGGAATGAAAAACTGTTTTTT	CASSPSGGNEKLFF
14	TRBV7-8	few	TRBJ1-6	NA	TGTGCCAGCAGCCCTCGAGGGTCAGGATCACCCCTCCACTTT	CASSPRGSGSPLHF
14	TRBV5-1	NA	TRBJ2-7	NA	TGCGCCAGCAGCCGGACCGGCGGCGGGGACGAGCAGTACTTC	CASSRTGGGDEQYF
15	TRBV7-2	once	TRBJ2-1	TRBD2	TGTGCCAGCAGCTTGGGGACTAGCGAGTACAATGAGCAGTTCTTC	CASSLGTSEYNEQFF
15	TRBV4-1	few	TRBJ1-2	TRBD1	TGCGCCAGCAGCCAGGAGAGGCCAGGGGGGACTGGCTACACCTTC	CASSQERPGGTGYTF
14	TRBV19	NA	TRBJ1-6	TRBD1	TGTGCCAGTAGTTCCCGGGACAGGGATTCACCCCTCCACTTT	CASSSRDRDSPLHF
14	TRBV18	NA	TRBJ2-7	NA	TGTGCCAGCTCCCTCGCAAGCGATTCCTACGAGCAGTACTTC	CASSLASDSYEQYF
16	TRBV6-2/TRBV6-3	NA	TRBJ2-7	TRBD1	TGTGCCAGCAGTTACAAGTTGGGACAGCCAAGGGACGAGCAGTACTTC	CASSYKLGQPRDEQYF
13	TRBV6-2/TRBV6-3	NA	TRBJ2-7	NA	TGTGCCAGCAGTTATACTCTCTCCTACGAGCAGTACTTC	CASSYTLSYEQYF
17	TRBV7-9	NA	TRBJ1-3	NA	TGTGCCTTTCACCCCAAGGGCAGCGGTATCTCTGGAAACACCATATATTTT	CAFHPKGSGISGNTIYF
13	TRBV28	NA	TRBJ2-7	NA	TGTGCCAGCAGTGCCCCACAGGGGAGGGAGCAGTACTTC	CASSAPQGREQYF
16	TRBV3-1/TRBV3-2	NA	TRBJ2-1	TRBD1	TGTGCCAGCAGCCAAGCCTCCGGGACAGCCTCCAATGAGCAGTTCTTC	CASSQASGTASNEQFF
15	TRBV6-1	NA	TRBJ2-4	TRBD1	TGTGCCAGCAGTGAAGACGACAGGGACAAAAACATTCAGTACTTC	CASSEDDRDKNIQYF
12	TRBV6-2/TRBV6-3	NA	TRBJ1-5	NA	TGTGCCAGCAGTTACGGGCTGACGCCCCAGCATTTT	CASSYGLTPQHF
13	TRBV10-3	NA	TRBJ1-1	NA	TGTGCCATCAGGGGGACCGGGGGCACTGAAGCTTTCTTT	CAIRGTGGTEAFF
15	TRBV5-4	NA	TRBJ2-3	TRBD2	TGTGCCAGCAGCGCCGGGACTAGCGGGAGGGATACGCAGTATTTT	CASSAGTSGRDTQYF
15	TRBV7-2	once	TRBJ2-5	NA	TGTGCCAGCAGCCCTCGACTAGACTTCCAAGAGACCCAGTACTTC	CASSPRLDFQETQYF
14	TRBV6-4	NA	TRBJ2-1	TRBD1	TGTGCCAGCAGTTCGGGACAGGGGGCAGGCGAGCAGTTCTTC	CASSSGQGAGEQFF
14	TRBV4-3	NA	TRBJ2-7	TRBD1	TGCGCCAGCAGCCAGGAAGACAGGGGCTACGAGCAGTACTTC	CASSQEDRGYEQYF
13	TRBV25-1	NA	TRBJ1-1	TRBD1	TGTGCCAGCGGGGGACAGGGGGGCACTGAAGCTTTCTTT	CASGGQGGTEAFF
15	TRBV5-4	NA	TRBJ2-5	NA	TGTGCCAGCAGCTTCGGTACGCGGGTTCGAGAGACCCAGTACTTC	CASSFGTRVRETQYF
19	TRBV7-9	NA	TRBJ1-3	TRBD1	TGTGCCAGCAGCTCCTTCGGACAGGGGACGGCTATCTCTGGAAACACCATATATTTT	CASSSFGQGTAISGNTIYF
15	TRBV30	few	TRBJ2-3	TRBD2	TGTGCCTGGAGTCGACTAGCGGGAGGCACAGATACGCAGTATTTT	CAWSRLAGGTDTQYF
19	TRBV11-2	NA	TRBJ2-3	TRBD2	TGTGCCAGCAGCAGGACTAGCCGAAATCGGGTGTCGGACACAGATACGCAGTATTTT	CASSRTSRNRVSDTDTQYF
15	TRBV2	NA	TRBJ1-6	TRBD1	TGTGCCAGCAGTGGACCGGGACAGGGTTCCTCACCCCTCCACTTT	CASSGPGQGSSPLHF
13	TRBV30	NA	TRBJ2-3	TRBD2	TGTGCCTTCTCGCGGGGGGGATCGAGGACGCAGTATTTT	CAFSRGGSRTQYF
16	TRBV19	NA	TRBJ1-1	NA	TGTGCCAGTAGTTTCTCTTGGGGGCTGGGGAACACTGAAGCTTTCTTT	CASSFSWGLGNTEAFF
17	TRBV5-1	NA	TRBJ1-4	NA	TGCGCCAGCAGCTTGGTTCCAGGGGCGACAACTAATGAAAAACTGTTTTTT	CASSLVPGATTNEKLFF
14	TRBV7-3	NA	TRBJ1-1	NA	TGTGCCAGCAGCCCTAGCGGGGGCGCCGATGAAGCTTTCTTT	CASSPSGGADEAFF
13	TRBV7-3	NA	TRBJ2-3	TRBD1	TGTGCCAGCAGCCGGGACAGGTCAGATACGCAGTATTTT	CASSRDRSDTQYF
14	TRBV28	NA	TRBJ2-7	TRBD2	TGTGCCCCCCTGGGGACTAGCGGGGCCTACGAGCAGTACTTC	CAPLGTSGAYEQYF
15	TRBV5-1	NA	TRBJ2-5	TRBD2	TGCGCCAGCAGCTTGGGGATAGCGGGAACGGAGACCCAGTACTTC	CASSLGIAGTETQYF
20	TRBV19	NA	TRBJ1-1	TRBD1	TGTGCCAGTAGTATAGATGCAGGATTTATCCGGACAGGGTCTAACACTGAAGCTTTCTTT	CASSIDAGFIRTGSNTEAFF
14	TRBV10-3	NA	TRBJ2-2	NA	TGTGCATCGAGCAGCGGGACAAACACCGGGGAGCTGTTTTTT	CASSSGTNTGELFF
13	TRBV30	NA	TRBJ1-6	NA	TGTGCCTGGAGCGCAGGGTATAATTCACCCCTCCACTTT	CAWSAGYNSPLHF
15	TRBV4-1	once	TRBJ1-6	NA	TGCGCCAGCAGCCAAGCAGAGGCCTATAATTCACCCCTCCACTTT	CASSQAEAYNSPLHF
15	TRBV6-1	NA	TRBJ1-5	NA	TGTGCCAGCAGTGATCTGGGGGCGGCTAATCAGCCCCAGCATTTT	CASSDLGAANQPQHF